This TCR beta chain was profiled in a study of T cells after yellow fever vaccination. As for the study in general: Low-cell-number fractions underwent preparation using SMART-Seq v4 Ultra Low Input.

Study-wide points: Post-booster repertoires again held most primary-vaccination clones (about 95% CD4, roughly 88% CD8). The study found a weaker secondary response that peaked faster, day 5 versus 15.

CDR1 and CDR2 (germline): SEHNR, FQNEAQ (reference sequence). V was pared by 5 bases and J by 5 bases, with 7 bases of the junction left unmatched. This CDR3 comprises 16 residues. The table lists this clonotype with many counts. Its target is unknown. Conversion of TCR transcripts into cDNA relied on 5'RACE template switching, which added a universal primer site and UMIs. From the 5' RACE reads, TCRdb called clonotypes with MiXCR, one entry per CDR3 protein. The data hold more than 300,000 distinct CDR3 sequences, with roughly 4.3% observed a single time. The genes are TRBV7-9 and TRBJ2-2; TRBD1 matches 11 bases. The origin of this receptor is a man aged 18 to 35 who received the YFV17D yellow fever vaccine. Here the sequenced sample was PBMCs, taken 15 days after the yellow fever booster vaccination. The CDR3 protein is CASSPFRDRGTGELFF. The CDR3 coding sequence is TGTGCCAGCAGCCCCTTCCGGGACAGGGGGACCGGGGAGCTGTTTTTT.